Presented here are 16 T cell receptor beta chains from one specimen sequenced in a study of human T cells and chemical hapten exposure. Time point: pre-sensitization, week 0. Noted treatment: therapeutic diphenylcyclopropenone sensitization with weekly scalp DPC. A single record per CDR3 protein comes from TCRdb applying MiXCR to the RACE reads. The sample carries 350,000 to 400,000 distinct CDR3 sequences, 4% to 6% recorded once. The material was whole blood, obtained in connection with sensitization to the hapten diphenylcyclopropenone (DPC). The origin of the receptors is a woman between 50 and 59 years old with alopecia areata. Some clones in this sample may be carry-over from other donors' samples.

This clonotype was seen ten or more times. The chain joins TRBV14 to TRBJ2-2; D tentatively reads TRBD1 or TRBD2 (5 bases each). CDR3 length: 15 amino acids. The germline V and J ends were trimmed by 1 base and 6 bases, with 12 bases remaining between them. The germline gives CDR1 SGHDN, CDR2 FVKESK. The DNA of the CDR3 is TGTGCCAGCAGCCAAGCTAAGGGACCGGCCGGGGAGCTGTTTTTT. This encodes CASSQAKGPAGELFF. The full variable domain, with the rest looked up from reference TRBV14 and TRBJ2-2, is EAGVTQFPSHSVIEKGQTVTLRCDPISGHDNLYWYRRVMGKEIKFLLHFVKESKQDESGMPNNRFLAERTGGTYSTLKVQPAELEDSGVYFCASSQAKGPAGELFFGEGSRLTVL.

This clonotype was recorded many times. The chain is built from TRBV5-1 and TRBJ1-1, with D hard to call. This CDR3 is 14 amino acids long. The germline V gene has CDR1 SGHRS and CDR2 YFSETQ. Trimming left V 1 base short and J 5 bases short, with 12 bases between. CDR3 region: CASSLWEGGTEAFF. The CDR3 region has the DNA TGCGCCAGCAGCTTGTGGGAGGGTGGGACTGAAGCTTTCTTT.

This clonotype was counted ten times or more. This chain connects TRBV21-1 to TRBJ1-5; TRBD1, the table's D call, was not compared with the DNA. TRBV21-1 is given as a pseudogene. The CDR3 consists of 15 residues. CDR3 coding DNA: TGTGCCAGCAGGTCCGGACAGGGGGAGGGTCAGCCCCAGCATTTT. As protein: CASRSGQGEGQPQHF.

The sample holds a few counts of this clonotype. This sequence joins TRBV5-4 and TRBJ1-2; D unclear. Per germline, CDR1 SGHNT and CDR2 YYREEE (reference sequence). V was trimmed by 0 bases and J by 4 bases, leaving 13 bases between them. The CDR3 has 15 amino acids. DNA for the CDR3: TGTGCCAGCAGCTTGGTAAGGGATAGAGGCTATGGCTACACCTTC. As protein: CASSLVRDRGYGYTF. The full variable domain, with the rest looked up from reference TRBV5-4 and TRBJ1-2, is ETGVTQSPTHLIKTRGQQVTLRCSSQSGHNTVSWYQQALGQGPQFIFQYYREEENGRGNFPPRFSGLQFPNYSSELNVNALELDDSALYLCASSLVRDRGYGYTFGSGTRLTVV.

Here the CDR3 DNA reads TGTGCCTGGAGGGATCCCTACGAGCAGTACTTC. Its protein product is CAWRDPYEQYF. V usage is TRBV30 and J usage is TRBJ2-7; D call uncertain. This CDR3 region has 11 residues. Germline V gene data show CDR1 as GTSNPN and CDR2 as SVGIG (reference sequence). The V end was cut by 3 bases, the J end by 2 bases, with 5 bases between.

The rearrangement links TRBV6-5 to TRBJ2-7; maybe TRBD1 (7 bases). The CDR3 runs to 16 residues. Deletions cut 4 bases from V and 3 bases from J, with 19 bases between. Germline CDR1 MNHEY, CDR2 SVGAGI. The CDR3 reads CASSSPGQEGIYEQYF. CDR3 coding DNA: TGTGCCAGCAGTTCCCCAGGACAGGAGGGAATCTACGAGCAGTACTTC.

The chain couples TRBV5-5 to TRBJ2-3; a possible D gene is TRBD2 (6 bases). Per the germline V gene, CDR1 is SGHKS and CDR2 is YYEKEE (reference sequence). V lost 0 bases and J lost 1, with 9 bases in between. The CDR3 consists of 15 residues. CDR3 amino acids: CASSLEASGTDTQYF. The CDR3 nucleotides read TGTGCCAGCAGCTTGGAGGCTAGCGGCACAGATACGCAGTATTTT.

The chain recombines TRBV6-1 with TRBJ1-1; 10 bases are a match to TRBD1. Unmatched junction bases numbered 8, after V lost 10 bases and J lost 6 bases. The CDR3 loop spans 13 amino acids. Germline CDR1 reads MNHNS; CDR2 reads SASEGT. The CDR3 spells CATDRGRRSEAFF. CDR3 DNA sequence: TGTGCCACCGACAGGGGGCGAAGATCTGAAGCTTTCTTT.

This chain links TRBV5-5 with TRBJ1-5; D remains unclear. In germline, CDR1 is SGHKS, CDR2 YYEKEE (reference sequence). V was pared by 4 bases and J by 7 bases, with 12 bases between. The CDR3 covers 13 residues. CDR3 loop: CASSKVVSQPQHF. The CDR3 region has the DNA TGTGCCAGCAGCAAAGTCGTGTCACAGCCCCAGCATTTT.

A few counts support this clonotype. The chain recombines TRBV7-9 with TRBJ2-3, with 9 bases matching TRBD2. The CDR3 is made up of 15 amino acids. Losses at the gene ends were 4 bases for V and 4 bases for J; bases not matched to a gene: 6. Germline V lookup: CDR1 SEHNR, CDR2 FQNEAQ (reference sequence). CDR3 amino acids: CASSSLAGWADTQYF. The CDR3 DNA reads TGTGCCAGCAGCTCGCTAGCGGGGTGGGCAGATACGCAGTATTTT.

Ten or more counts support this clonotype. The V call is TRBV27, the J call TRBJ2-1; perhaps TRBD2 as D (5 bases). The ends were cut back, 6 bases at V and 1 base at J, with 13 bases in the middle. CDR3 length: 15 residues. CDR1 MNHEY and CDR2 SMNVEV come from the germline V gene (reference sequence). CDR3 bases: TGTGCCAGCAGCTTAAGTGGGAGTTCCTACAATGAGCAGTTCTTC. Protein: CASSLSGSSYNEQFF.

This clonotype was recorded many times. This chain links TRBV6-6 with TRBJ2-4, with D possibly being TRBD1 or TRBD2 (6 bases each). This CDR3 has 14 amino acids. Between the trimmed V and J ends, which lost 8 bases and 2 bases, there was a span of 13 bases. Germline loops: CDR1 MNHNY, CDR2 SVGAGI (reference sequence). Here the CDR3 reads CASGGRGSKNIQYF. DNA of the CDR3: TGTGCCAGCGGGGGGCGCGGGTCCAAAAACATTCAGTACTTC.

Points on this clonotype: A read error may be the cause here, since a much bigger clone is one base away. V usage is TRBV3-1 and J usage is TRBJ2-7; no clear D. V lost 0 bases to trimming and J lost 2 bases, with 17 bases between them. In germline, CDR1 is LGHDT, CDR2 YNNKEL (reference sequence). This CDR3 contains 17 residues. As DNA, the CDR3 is TGTGCCAGCAGCCAAGATCTATCGGCTTTAAGCCCCTACGAGCAGTACTTC. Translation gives CASSQDLSALSPYEQYF.

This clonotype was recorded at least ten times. The CDR3 bases are TGTGCCAGCAGTTTATCGGACTCAGATACGCAGTATTTT. Its protein is CASSLSDSDTQYF. This rearrangement joins TRBV27 to TRBJ2-3; D is possibly TRBD2 (5 bases). CDR1 is MNHEY, CDR2 SMNVEV, per germline (reference sequence). Trimming removed 0 bases at V and 4 bases at J, with 5 bases between. The CDR3 is 13 amino acids.

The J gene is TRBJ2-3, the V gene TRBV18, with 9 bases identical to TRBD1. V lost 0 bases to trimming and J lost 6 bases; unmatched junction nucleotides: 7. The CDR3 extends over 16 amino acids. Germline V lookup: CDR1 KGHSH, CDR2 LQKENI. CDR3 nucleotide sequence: TGTGCCAGCTCACCACCAGGACAGGGGCGGTACGATACGCAGTATTTT. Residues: CASSPPGQGRYDTQYF. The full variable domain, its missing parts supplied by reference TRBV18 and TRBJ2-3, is NAGVMQNPRHLVRRRGQEARLRCSPMKGHSHVYWYRQLPEEGLKFMVYLQKENIIDESGMPKERFSAEFPKEGPSILRIQQVVRGDSAAYFCASSPPGQGRYDTQYFGPGTRLTVL.

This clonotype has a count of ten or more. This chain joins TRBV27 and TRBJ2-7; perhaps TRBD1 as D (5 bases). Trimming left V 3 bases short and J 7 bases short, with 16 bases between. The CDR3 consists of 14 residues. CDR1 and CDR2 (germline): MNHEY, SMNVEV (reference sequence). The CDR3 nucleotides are TGTGCCAGCAGTTTGCAGGGCCAGAGGAGAGAGCAGTACTTC. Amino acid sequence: CASSLQGQRREQYF.